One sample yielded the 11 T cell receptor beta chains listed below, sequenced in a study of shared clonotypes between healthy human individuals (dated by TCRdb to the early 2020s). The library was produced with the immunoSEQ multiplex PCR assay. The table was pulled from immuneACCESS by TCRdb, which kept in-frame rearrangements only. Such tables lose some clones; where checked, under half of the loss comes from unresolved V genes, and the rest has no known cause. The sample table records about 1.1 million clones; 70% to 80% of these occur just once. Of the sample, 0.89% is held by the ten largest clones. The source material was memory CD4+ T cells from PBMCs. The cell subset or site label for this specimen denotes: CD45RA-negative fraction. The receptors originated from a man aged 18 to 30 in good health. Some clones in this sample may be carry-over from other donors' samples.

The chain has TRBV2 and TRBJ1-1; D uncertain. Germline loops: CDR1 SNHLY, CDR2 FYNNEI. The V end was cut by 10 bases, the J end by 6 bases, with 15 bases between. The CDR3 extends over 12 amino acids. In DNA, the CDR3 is TGTGCCACCATGGGCGCAGCAGCTGAAGCTTTCTTT. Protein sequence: CATMGAAAEAFF.

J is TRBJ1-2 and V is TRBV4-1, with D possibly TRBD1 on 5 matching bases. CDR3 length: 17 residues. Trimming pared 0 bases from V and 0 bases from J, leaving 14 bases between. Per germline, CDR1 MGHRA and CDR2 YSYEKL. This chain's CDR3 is CASSQDIHRSANYGYTF. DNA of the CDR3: TGCGCCAGCAGCCAAGATATACACAGGAGCGCTAACTATGGCTACACCTTC.

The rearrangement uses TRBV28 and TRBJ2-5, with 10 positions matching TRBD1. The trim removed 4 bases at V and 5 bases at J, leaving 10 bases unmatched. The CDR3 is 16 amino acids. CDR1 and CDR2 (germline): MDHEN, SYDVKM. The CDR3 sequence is CASSSVRQGAGETQYF. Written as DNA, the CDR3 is TGTGCCAGCAGTTCTGTTCGACAGGGGGCGGGGGAGACCCAGTACTTC.

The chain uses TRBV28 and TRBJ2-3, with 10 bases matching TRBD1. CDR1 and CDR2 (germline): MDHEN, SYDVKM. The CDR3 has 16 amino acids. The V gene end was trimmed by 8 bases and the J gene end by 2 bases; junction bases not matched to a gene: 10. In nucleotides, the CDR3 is TGTGCCAGCGAAGAGTCCGGGACAGGGGCCACAGATACGCAGTATTTT. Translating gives CASEESGTGATDTQYF.

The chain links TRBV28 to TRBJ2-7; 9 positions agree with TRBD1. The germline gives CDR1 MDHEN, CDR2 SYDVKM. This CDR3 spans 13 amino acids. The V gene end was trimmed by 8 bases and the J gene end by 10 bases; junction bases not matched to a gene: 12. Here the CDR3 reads CASRWDRVPEQYF. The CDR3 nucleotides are TGTGCCAGCCGGTGGGACAGGGTGCCCGAACAGTACTTC.

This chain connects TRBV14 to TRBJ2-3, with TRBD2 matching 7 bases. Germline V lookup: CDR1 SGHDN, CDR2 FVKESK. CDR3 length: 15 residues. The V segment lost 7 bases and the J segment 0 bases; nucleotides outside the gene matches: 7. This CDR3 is CASTKRGGSTDTQYF. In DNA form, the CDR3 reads TGTGCCAGCACCAAACGCGGGGGTAGCACAGATACGCAGTATTTT. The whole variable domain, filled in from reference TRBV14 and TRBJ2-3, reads EAGVTQFPSHSVIEKGQTVTLRCDPISGHDNLYWYRRVMGKEIKFLLHFVKESKQDESGMPNNRFLAERTGGTYSTLKVQPAELEDSGVYFCASTKRGGSTDTQYFGPGTRLTVL.

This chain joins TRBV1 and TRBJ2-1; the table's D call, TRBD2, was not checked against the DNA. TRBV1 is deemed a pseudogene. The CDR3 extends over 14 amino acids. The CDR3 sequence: CTSSPGGSFNEQFF. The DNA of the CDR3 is TGCACCAGCAGCCCTGGCGGGAGCTTCAATGAGCAGTTCTTC.

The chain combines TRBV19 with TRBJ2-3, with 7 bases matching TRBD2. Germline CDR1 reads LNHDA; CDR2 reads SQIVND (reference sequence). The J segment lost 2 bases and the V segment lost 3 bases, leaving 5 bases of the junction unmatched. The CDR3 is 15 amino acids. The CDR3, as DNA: TGTGCCAGTAGTATTACGGGAGGTGACACAGATACGCAGTATTTT. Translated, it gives CASSITGGDTDTQYF.

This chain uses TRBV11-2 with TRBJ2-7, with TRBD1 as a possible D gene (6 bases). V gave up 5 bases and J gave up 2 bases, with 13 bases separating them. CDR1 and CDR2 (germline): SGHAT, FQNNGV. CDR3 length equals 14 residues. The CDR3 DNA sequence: TGTGCCAGCAGCCACCGCAGGGGCCCCTACGAGCAGTACTTC. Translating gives CASSHRRGPYEQYF.

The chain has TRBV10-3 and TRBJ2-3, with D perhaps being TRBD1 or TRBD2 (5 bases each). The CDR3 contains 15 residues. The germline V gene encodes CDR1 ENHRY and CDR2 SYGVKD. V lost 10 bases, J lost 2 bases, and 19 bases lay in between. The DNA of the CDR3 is TGTGCCACCCAAGCCCGGGGCAGGCCCACAGATACGCAGTATTTT. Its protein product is CATQARGRPTDTQYF.

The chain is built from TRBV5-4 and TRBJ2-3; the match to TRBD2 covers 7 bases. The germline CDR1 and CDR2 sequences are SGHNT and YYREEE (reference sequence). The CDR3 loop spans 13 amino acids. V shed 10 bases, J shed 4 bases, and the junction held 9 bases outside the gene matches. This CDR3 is CAGRFAGADTQYF. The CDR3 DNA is TGTGCCGGGCGCTTCGCGGGAGCAGATACGCAGTATTTT.